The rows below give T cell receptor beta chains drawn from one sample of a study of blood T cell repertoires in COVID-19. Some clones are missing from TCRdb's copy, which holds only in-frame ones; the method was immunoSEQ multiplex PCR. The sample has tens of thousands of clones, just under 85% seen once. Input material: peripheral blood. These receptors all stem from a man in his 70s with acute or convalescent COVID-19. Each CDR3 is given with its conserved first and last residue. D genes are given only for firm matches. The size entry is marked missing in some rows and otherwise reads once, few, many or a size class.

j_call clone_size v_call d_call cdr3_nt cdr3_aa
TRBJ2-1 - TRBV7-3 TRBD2 TGTGCCAGCAGCTCCCTGGCTAGCGGGGTGGATGAGCAGTTCTTC CASSSLASGVDEQFF
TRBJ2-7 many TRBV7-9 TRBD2 TGTGCCAGCACCTATGTCGGGAGGGCCAATAACGAGCAGTACTTC CASTYVGRANNEQYF
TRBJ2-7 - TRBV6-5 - TGTGCCAGCAGTTTCCCTAGCGGAGGGGGTTCGGGCGAGCAGTACTTC CASSFPSGGGSGEQYF
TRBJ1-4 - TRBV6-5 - TGTGCCAGCAGAAAAGGGCCAGGGCTCGGGGAAAAACTGTTTTTT CASRKGPGLGEKLFF
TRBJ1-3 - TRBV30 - TGTGCCTGGAGTCCTAGATCGGATGGAAACACCATATATTTT CAWSPRSDGNTIYF
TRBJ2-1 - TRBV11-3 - TGTGCCAGCAGCCCGGGTCCCGAGGTCGACAATGAGCAGTTCTTC CASSPGPEVDNEQFF
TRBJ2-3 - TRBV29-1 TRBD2 TGCAGCGGAGCCCGGGACTACGAACTCCAGGATACGCAGTATTTT CSGARDYELQDTQYF
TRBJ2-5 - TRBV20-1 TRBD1 TGCAGTGCTAGTGTCTCAGCAGGGGGAGAGACCCAGTACTTC CSASVSAGGETQYF
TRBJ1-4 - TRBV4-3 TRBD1 TGCGCCAGCAGCCAATTCCAGGGGGACGGTGAAAAACTGTTTTTT CASSQFQGDGEKLFF
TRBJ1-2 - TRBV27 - TGTGCCAGCAGCCCGACAGGATTCTATGGCTACACCTTC CASSPTGFYGYTF
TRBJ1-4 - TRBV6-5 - TGTGCCAGCAGTTACAAAGGGGGACGTGAAAAACTGTTTTTT CASSYKGGREKLFF
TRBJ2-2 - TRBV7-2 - TGTGCCAGCAGCATGGGCCAGCGGATGGCCGGGGAGCTGTTTTTT CASSMGQRMAGELFF
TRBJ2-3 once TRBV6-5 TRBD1 TGTGCCAGCAGAAGACAGGGGGGAGATACGCAGTATTTT CASRRQGGDTQYF
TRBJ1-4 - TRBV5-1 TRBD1 TGCGCCAGCAGCCCGGGACAGTATAGTGAAAAACTGTTTTTT CASSPGQYSEKLFF
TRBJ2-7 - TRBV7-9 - TGTGCCAGCAGCTTAGCGGGAAGCGGGCCTGAGCAGTACTTC CASSLAGSGPEQYF
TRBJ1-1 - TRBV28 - TGTGCCAGCAGTCCACTCGGTCTTGAAGCTTTCTTT CASSPLGLEAFF
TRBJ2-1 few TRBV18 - TGTGCCAGCTCACCACCCGAGGTATCGGGGGAGTTCTTC CASSPPEVSGEFF
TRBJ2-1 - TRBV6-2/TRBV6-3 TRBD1 TGTGCCAGCAGTCACCGGAACTCCGGGACAGGGGGCAATGAGCAGTTCTTC CASSHRNSGTGGNEQFF
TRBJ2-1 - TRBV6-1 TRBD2 TGTGCCAGCAGTGGCACTAGCGCCAGCTCCTACAATGAGCAGTTCTTC CASSGTSASSYNEQFF
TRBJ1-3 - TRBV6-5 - TGTGCCAGCATCACACGTGAAACCCCTGGAAACACCATATATTTT CASITRETPGNTIYF
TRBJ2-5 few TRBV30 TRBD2 TGTGCCTGGAGTCGTTTCGTGACTAGCGGGATAGTGTTTCTAGAGACCCAGTACTTC CAWSRFVTSGIVFLETQYF
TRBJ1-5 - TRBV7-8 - TGTGCCAGCAGCCCCCTTTCGAGCAATCAGCCCCAGCATTTT CASSPLSSNQPQHF
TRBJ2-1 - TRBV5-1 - TGCGCCAGCAGCTTCTCTGGCGGCGGTGAGCAGTTCTTC CASSFSGGGEQFF
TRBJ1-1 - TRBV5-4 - TGTGCCAGCAGCCCCCAGAACACTGAAGCTTTCTTT CASSPQNTEAFF
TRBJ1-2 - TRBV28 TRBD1 TGTGCCAGCAGGACCGACAGGGCGTCTGGCTACACCTTC CASRTDRASGYTF
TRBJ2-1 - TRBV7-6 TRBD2 TGTGCCAGCAGCTTGGGACCCGGGACTAGCGGGGAGTACTCCTACAATGAGCAGTTCTTC CASSLGPGTSGEYSYNEQFF
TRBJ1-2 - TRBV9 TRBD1 TGTGCCAGCAGCGTACTGGGACAGGGGACGGAGGGCTACACCTTC CASSVLGQGTEGYTF